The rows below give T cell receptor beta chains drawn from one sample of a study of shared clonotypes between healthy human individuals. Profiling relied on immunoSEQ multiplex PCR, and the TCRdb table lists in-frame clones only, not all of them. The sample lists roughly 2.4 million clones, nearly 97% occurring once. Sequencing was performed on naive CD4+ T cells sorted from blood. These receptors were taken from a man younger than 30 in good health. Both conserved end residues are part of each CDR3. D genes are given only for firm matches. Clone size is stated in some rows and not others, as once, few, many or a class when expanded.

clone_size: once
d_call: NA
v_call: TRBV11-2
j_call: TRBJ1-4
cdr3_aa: CASSGRVYNEKLFF
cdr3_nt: TGTGCCAGCAGCGGCAGGGTCTATAATGAAAAACTGTTTTTT

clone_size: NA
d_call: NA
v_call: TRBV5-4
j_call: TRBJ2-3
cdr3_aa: CASSLLPDTQYF
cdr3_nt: TGTGCCAGCAGCTTGCTGCCAGATACGCAGTATTTT

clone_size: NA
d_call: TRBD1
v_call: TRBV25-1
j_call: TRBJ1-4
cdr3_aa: CASSEGTVINEKLFF
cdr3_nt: TGTGCCAGCAGTGAAGGGACAGTGATTAATGAAAAACTGTTTTTT

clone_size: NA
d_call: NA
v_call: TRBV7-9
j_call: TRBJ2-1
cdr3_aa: CASNDPGGEQFF
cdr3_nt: TGTGCCAGCAACGACCCCGGTGGTGAGCAGTTCTTC

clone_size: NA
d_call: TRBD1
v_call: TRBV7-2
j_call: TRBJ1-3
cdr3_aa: CASSSPGTGFSRNTIYF
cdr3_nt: TGTGCCAGCAGCTCGCCCGGGACAGGATTCAGCAGAAACACCATATATTTT

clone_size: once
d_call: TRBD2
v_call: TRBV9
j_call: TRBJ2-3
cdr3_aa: CASSEASGRRGGIHTDTQYF
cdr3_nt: TGTGCCAGCAGCGAAGCCTCAGGAAGGCGGGGGGGAATCCACACAGATACGCAGTATTTT

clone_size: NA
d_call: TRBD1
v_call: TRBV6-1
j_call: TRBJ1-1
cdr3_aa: CASSEGGYRGYTEAFF
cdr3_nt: TGTGCCAGCAGTGAAGGGGGATACAGGGGGTACACTGAAGCTTTCTTT

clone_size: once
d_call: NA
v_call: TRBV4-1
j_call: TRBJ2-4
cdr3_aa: CASSPGRGGNIQYF
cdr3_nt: TGCGCCAGCAGTCCAGGGAGGGGGGGAAACATTCAGTACTTC

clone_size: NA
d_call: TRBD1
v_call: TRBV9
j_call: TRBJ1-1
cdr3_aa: CASSLTDRVNTEAFF
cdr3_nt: TGTGCCAGCAGCTTAACCGACAGGGTAAACACTGAAGCTTTCTTT

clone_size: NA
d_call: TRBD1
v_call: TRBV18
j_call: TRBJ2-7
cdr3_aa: CASSSGQGDEQYF
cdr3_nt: TGTGCCAGCTCATCGGGACAGGGCGACGAGCAGTACTTC

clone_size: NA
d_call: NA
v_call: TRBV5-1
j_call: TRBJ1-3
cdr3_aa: CASSLGRRSGNTIYF
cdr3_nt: TGCGCCAGCAGCTTGGGACGCCGCTCTGGAAACACCATATATTTT

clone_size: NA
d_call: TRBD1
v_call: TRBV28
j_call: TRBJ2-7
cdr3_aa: CASTSPGTGYYEQYF
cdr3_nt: TGTGCCAGCACCTCCCCCGGGACAGGATACTACGAGCAGTACTTC

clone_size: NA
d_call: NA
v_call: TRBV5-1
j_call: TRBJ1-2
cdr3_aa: CASSLGLTNGYTF
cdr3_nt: TGCGCCAGCAGCTTAGGACTGACAAATGGCTACACCTTC

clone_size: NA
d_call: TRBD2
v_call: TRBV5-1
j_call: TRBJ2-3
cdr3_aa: CASSGGLAGDGTQYF
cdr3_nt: TGCGCCAGCAGCGGGGGACTAGCTGGGGATGGTACGCAGTATTTT

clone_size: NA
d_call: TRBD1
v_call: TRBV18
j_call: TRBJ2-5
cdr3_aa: CASSPGQGARETQYF
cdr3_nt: TGTGCCAGCTCACCGGGACAGGGGGCCAGAGAGACCCAGTACTTC

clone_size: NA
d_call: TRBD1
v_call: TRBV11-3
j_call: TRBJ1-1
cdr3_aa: CASSLDRENRNGNTEAFF
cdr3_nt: TGTGCCAGCAGTTTGGACAGGGAAAACAGAAACGGGAACACTGAAGCTTTCTTT

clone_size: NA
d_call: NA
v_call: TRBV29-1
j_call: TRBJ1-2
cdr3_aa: CSVESANYGYTF
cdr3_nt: TGCAGCGTTGAGTCAGCTAACTATGGCTACACCTTC

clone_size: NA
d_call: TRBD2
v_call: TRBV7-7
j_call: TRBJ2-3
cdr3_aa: CASSPVGLAGGTDTQYF
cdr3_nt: TGTGCTAGCAGCCCCGTGGGGCTAGCGGGGGGCACAGATACGCAGTATTTT

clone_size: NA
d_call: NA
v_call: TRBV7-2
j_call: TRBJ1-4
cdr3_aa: CASSSGLQVPRSNEKLFF
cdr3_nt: TGTGCCAGCAGCTCCGGGTTACAGGTTCCGCGGTCTAATGAAAAACTGTTTTTT

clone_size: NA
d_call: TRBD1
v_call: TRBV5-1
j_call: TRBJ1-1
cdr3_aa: CASQAGTGLGNTEAFF
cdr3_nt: TGCGCCAGCCAAGCCGGGACAGGGTTGGGGAACACTGAAGCTTTCTTT

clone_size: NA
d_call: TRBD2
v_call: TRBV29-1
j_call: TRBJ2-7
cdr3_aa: CSVQGGTSGIYEQYF
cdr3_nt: TGCAGCGTTCAAGGGGGGACTAGCGGGATCTACGAGCAGTACTTC

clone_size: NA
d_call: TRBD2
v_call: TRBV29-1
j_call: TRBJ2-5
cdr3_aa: CSVVSGSGGETQYF
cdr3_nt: TGCAGCGTTGTGTCGGGTAGCGGGGGCGAGACCCAGTACTTC

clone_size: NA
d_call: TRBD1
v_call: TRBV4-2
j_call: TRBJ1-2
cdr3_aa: CASSQTGGYGYTF
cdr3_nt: TGTGCCAGCAGCCAAACAGGGGGCTATGGCTACACCTTC

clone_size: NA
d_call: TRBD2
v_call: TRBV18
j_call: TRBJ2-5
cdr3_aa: CASSRTSGTVETQYF
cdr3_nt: TGTGCCAGCTCACGGACTAGCGGGACTGTAGAGACCCAGTACTTC

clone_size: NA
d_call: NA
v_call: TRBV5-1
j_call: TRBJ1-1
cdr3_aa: CASSLVQRGMNTEAFF
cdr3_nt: TGCGCCAGCAGCTTGGTTCAGAGGGGTATGAACACTGAAGCTTTCTTT

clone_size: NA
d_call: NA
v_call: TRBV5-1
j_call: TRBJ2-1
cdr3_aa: CASRTSNEQFF
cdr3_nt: TGCGCCAGCAGGACCTCCAATGAGCAGTTCTTC

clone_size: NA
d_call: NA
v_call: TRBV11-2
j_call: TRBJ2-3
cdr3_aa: CASSEQGAGGDTQYF
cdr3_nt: TGTGCCAGCAGCGAACAGGGGGCGGGAGGGGATACGCAGTATTTT

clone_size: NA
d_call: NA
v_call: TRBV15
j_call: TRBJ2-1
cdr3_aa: CATSRDRGFGTTYNEQFF
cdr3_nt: TGTGCCACCAGCAGAGATAGGGGATTCGGGACAACCTACAATGAGCAGTTCTTC

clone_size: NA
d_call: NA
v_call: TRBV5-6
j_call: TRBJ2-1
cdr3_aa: CASSPFASELSDEQFF
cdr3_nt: TGTGCCAGCAGCCCATTCGCGAGCGAACTTTCGGATGAGCAGTTCTTC

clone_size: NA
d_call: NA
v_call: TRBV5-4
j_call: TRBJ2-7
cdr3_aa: CASSSPSTGTYEQYF
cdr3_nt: TGTGCCAGCAGCTCCCCATCGACGGGAACCTACGAGCAGTACTTC

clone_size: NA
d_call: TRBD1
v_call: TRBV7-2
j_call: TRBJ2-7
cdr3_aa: CASSLGGTAYEQYF
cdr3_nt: TGTGCCAGCAGCTTAGGGGGGACAGCCTACGAGCAGTACTTC

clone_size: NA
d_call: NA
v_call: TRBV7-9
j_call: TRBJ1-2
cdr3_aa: CASSLIGYGYTF
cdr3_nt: TGTGCCAGCAGCTTAATTGGCTATGGCTACACCTTC

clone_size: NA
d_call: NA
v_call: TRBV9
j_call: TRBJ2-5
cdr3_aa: CASTGAGETQYF
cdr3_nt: TGTGCCAGCACTGGGGCAGGCGAGACCCAGTACTTC

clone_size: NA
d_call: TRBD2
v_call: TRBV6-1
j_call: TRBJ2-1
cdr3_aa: CASIRPGLAGGQQFF
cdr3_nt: TGTGCCAGCATCCGACCGGGACTAGCGGGGGGGCAGCAGTTCTTC

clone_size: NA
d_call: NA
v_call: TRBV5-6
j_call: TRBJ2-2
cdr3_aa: CASSLPVTGELFF
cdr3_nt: TGTGCCAGCAGCTTGCCAGTCACCGGGGAGCTGTTTTTT

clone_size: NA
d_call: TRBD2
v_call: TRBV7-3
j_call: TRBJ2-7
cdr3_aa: CASATSGGPAYEQYF
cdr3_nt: TGTGCCAGTGCGACTAGCGGGGGACCCGCCTACGAGCAGTACTTC

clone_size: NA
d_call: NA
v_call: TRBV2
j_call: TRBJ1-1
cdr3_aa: CASSELPGMNTEAFF
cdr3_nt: TGTGCCAGCAGTGAACTTCCAGGGATGAACACTGAAGCTTTCTTT

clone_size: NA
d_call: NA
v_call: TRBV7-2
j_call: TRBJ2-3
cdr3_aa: CASTDRPGRHTDTQYF
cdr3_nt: TGTGCCAGCACCGACAGGCCAGGGAGGCACACAGATACGCAGTATTTT

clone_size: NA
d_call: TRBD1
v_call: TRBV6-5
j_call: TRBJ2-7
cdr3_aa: CASSYSGQGSYEQYF
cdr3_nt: TGTGCCAGCAGTTATTCGGGACAGGGGTCCTACGAGCAGTACTTC

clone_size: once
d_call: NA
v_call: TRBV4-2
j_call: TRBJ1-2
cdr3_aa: CASSQETAANYGYTF
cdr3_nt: TGTGCCAGCAGCCAAGAAACTGCAGCTAACTATGGCTACACCTTC